Presented here are 19 T cell receptor beta chains from one specimen sequenced in a study of T cell changes during pregnancy in multiple sclerosis. This table comes from immunoSEQ multiplex PCR, and its TCRdb copy is limited to in-frame clones, with some not included. The sample shows roughly 88,000 clones, under 95% of them seen only once. Specimen: peripheral blood, collected in the first trimester of pregnancy. These receptors were collected from a female donor with multiple sclerosis, enrolled in a pregnancy study.

This clone was seen a handful of times. This chain joins TRBV15 and TRBJ2-7, with a tentative D call TRBD1 (5 bases). CDR3 length: 14 residues. V lost 0 bases and J 4 bases, leaving 10 bases between the germline ends. Germline assignment: CDR1 LNHNV and CDR2 YYDKDF (reference sequence). The CDR3 region has the DNA TGTGCCACCAGCAGAGACAGGGCTTTGTACGAGCAGTACTTC. Translated, it gives CATSRDRALYEQYF.

This chain links TRBV15 with TRBJ2-1, with 7 bases fitting TRBD2. The CDR3 has 14 amino acids. Losses at the gene ends were 0 bases for V and 5 bases for J; bases not matched to a gene: 1. CDR1 and CDR2 (germline): LNHNV, YYDKDF (reference sequence). CDR3 DNA: TGTGCCACCAGCAGAGATGGGGGGGACAATGAGCAGTTCTTC. It codes for CATSRDGGDNEQFF.

The chain is built from TRBV28 and TRBJ2-3; 7 bases line up with TRBD2. This CDR3 has 16 residues. Germline CDR1 MDHEN, CDR2 SYDVKM. The junction had 7 bases not matched to a gene; V was cut back by 4 bases and J by 0 bases. CDR3 nucleotides: TGTGCCAGCAGTTCGCCCTGGGGGGGGAGCACAGATACGCAGTATTTT. This gives the protein CASSSPWGGSTDTQYF.

The CDR3 sequence is CASSLAGGKREQYF. DNA for the CDR3: TGTGCCAGCAGTTTAGCGGGGGGGAAGAGGGAGCAGTACTTC. V is TRBV27 and J is TRBJ2-7; 9 bases line up with TRBD2. This CDR3 region has 14 residues. The germline CDR1 and CDR2 sequences are MNHEY and SMNVEV (reference sequence). The J segment lost 7 bases and the V segment lost 2 bases, leaving 6 bases of the junction unmatched.

DNA for the CDR3: TGCGCCAGCAGCACGGGGACTGGAAACAATGAGCAGTTCTTC. Translating it yields CASSTGTGNNEQFF. The chain combines TRBV5-1 with TRBJ2-1, with D perhaps TRBD2 (6 bases). Germline-derived CDR1 and CDR2 are SGHRS and YFSETQ. This CDR3 has 14 amino acids. V was pared by 4 bases and J by 5 bases, with 13 bases between.

The chain links TRBV11-2 to TRBJ2-7; the D is unclear. The CDR3 is 15 amino acids. Germline V gene data show CDR1 as SGHAT and CDR2 as FQNNGV. V lost 0 bases and J 6 bases, leaving 15 bases between the germline ends. CDR3: CASSLDPTPRGEQYF. DNA for the CDR3: TGTGCCAGCAGCTTAGATCCGACGCCCCGAGGCGAGCAGTACTTC.

In DNA, the CDR3 is TGTGCCAGTAGTCCGCAACGGGGGAGCTCCTACAATGAGCAGTTCTTC. This codes for CASSPQRGSSYNEQFF. This chain connects TRBV19 to TRBJ2-1; possible D gene TRBD2, 6 bases. The CDR3 consists of 16 residues. Between the trimmed V and J ends, which lost 5 bases and 0 bases, there was a span of 14 bases. CDR1 is LNHDA, CDR2 SQIVND, per germline (reference sequence).

The chain is built from TRBV12-2 and TRBJ2-7; the D call in the table, TRBD2, was not verified against the DNA. TRBV12-2 is shown as a pseudogene. This CDR3 spans 9 amino acids. The CDR3 bases are TGTGCAAGTCCCGGGGAGCAGTACTTC. Protein sequence: CASPGEQYF.

V and J are TRBV7-9 and TRBJ1-4; D is ambiguous. This CDR3 contains 14 residues. Trimming left V 5 bases short and J 3 bases short, with 10 bases between. Germline loops: CDR1 SEHNR, CDR2 FQNEAQ (reference sequence). CDR3 region: CASSRGFANEKLFF. The CDR3 nucleotides read TGTGCCAGCAGCCGGGGATTTGCTAATGAAAAACTGTTTTTT.

This rearrangement joins TRBV25-1 to TRBJ1-5; no firm D call. The CDR3 length is 15 residues. Trimming took 1 base from V and 1 from J, leaving 8 bases between them. Germline CDR1 reads MGHDK; CDR2 reads SYGVNS. The CDR3 spells CASSESAGSNQPQHF. CDR3 nucleotides: TGTGCCAGCAGTGAATCGGCAGGCAGCAATCAGCCCCAGCATTTT.

This rearrangement joins TRBV6-5 to TRBJ2-1, with D tentatively TRBD1 (6 bases). The CDR3 spans 14 residues. Per germline, CDR1 MNHEY and CDR2 SVGAGI. Between the trimmed V and J ends, which lost 2 bases and 2 bases, there was a span of 7 bases. For the CDR3, the DNA is TGTGCCAGCAGTTACGGGACAACCTACAATGAGCAGTTCTTC. Protein: CASSYGTTYNEQFF.

The chain links TRBV5-6 to TRBJ2-2; 10 bases line up with TRBD1. This CDR3 contains 16 residues. Germline values: CDR1 SGHDT, CDR2 YYEEEE. The J segment lost 7 bases and the V segment lost 4 bases, leaving 10 bases of the junction unmatched. CDR3 region: CASSLLRDRGDGELFF. The CDR3 nucleotides are TGTGCCAGCAGCCTACTCCGGGACAGGGGTGACGGGGAGCTGTTTTTT. Together with reference TRBV5-6 and TRBJ2-2, the CDR3 gives the full variable domain: DAGVTQSPTHLIKTRGQQVTLRCSPKSGHDTVSWYQQALGQGPQFIFQYYEEEERQRGNFPDRFSGHQFPNYSSELNVNALLLGDSALYLCASSLLRDRGDGELFFGEGSRLTVL.

This clone was seen more than once but under ten times. V gene TRBV15 combines with J gene TRBJ1-2, with D hard to call. V was clipped by 0 bases and J by 4 bases, with 15 bases between them. The germline V gene encodes CDR1 LNHNV and CDR2 YYDKDF (reference sequence). CDR3 size: 16 residues. DNA for the CDR3: TGTGCCACCAGCAGAGATTATAACACCCAAGTCTATGGCTACACCTTC. Translated, it gives CATSRDYNTQVYGYTF.

The chain joins TRBV5-1 to TRBJ2-3; no clear D gene. This CDR3 region has 11 residues. The V end was cut by 2 bases, the J end by 6 bases, with 4 bases between. Germline lookup yields CDR1 SGHRS and CDR2 YFSETQ. Here the CDR3 reads CASSFEDTQYF. As DNA, the CDR3 is TGCGCCAGCAGCTTTGAGGATACGCAGTATTTT.

The rearrangement uses TRBV4-1 and TRBJ1-1; 7 bases are shared with TRBD1. The CDR3 is 14 amino acids. Germline CDR1 is MGHRA and CDR2 is YSYEKL. The V and J ends lost 4 bases and 9 bases, in that order; junction bases with no gene match: 11. The CDR3 DNA is TGCGCCAGCAGCCCCAAACAGGGGTCTTTTAAAGCTTTCTTT. Encoded protein: CASSPKQGSFKAFF.

The chain is built from TRBV2 and TRBJ2-6; D gene unclear. Trimming took 5 bases from V and 2 from J, leaving 10 bases between them. Germline CDR1 reads SNHLY; CDR2 reads FYNNEI. This CDR3 has 15 residues. CDR3 sequence reads: CASSLQPAGANVLTF. DNA of the CDR3: TGTGCCAGCAGTTTACAGCCGGCTGGGGCCAACGTCCTGACTTTC.

This clone occurred once. J is TRBJ1-2 and V is TRBV30; 7 bases align to TRBD1. Germline CDR1 reads GTSNPN; CDR2 reads SVGIG (reference sequence). Germline trimming cut 0 bases from V and 7 bases from J; bases unmatched to any gene: 8. The CDR3 totals 14 residues. The CDR3 reads CAWSVEQGLRGYTF. CDR3 coding DNA: TGTGCCTGGAGTGTAGAACAGGGGCTGCGTGGCTACACCTTC.

The chain couples TRBV27 to TRBJ2-3, with D possibly TRBD1 on 6 matching bases. CDR3 length equals 12 residues. The V gene lost 8 bases and the J gene lost 1 base, with 7 bases spanning the gap. Germline V CDR1 and CDR2: MNHEY, SMNVEV (reference sequence). CDR3 sequence reads: CASSGGTDTQYF. The DNA for the CDR3 is TGTGCCAGCTCAGGGGGCACAGATACGCAGTATTTT.

This clone was detected once. This chain joins TRBV5-1 and TRBJ2-1, with TRBD2 matching 12 bases. V shed 3 bases and J 0 bases; nucleotides not matched to a gene: 10. The CDR3 spans 19 residues. In germline, CDR1 is SGHRS, CDR2 YFSETQ. The CDR3 reads CASSSTGTSGSHSYNEQFF. The CDR3 bases are TGCGCCAGCAGCTCTACCGGGACTAGCGGGTCTCACTCCTACAATGAGCAGTTCTTC.